This TCR beta chain came from a study of regulatory T cells in long-lasting Graves disease. As for time point: persistent/refractory GD, antithyroid drugs over 5 years with positive TRAb. Making the TCR library involved RNA that had been extracted from PBMCs. Guidelines of the American Thyroid Association were used to diagnose Graves' disease. Peripheral blood, about 9 milliliters of it, was drawn into EDTA tubes. For TCR beta, libraries came from iRepertoire HTBI primers and Arm-PCR of CDR3 regions. TCRdb passed the multiplex PCR reads through MiXCR, listing each CDR3 protein once. The table lists 400,000 to 500,000 distinct CDR3 sequences, roughly 20% of them singletons. This clonotype was counted ten times or more. Trimming stripped 3 bases from V and 5 bases from J, with 7 bases between. The CDR3 has 12 amino acids. The germline V gene has CDR1 LNHDA and CDR2 SQIVND (reference sequence).

The gene calls are TRBV19 and TRBJ1-1; D is undetermined. The TCR sequence derives from a female donor with Graves disease. The material sequenced was peripheral blood mononuclear cells (PBMCs), taken when the disease was refractory, from a patient treated with antithyroid drugs. The CDR3 is CASSIGQTEAFF. CDR3 DNA: TGTGCCAGTAGTATCGGGCAGACTGAAGCTTTCTTT.